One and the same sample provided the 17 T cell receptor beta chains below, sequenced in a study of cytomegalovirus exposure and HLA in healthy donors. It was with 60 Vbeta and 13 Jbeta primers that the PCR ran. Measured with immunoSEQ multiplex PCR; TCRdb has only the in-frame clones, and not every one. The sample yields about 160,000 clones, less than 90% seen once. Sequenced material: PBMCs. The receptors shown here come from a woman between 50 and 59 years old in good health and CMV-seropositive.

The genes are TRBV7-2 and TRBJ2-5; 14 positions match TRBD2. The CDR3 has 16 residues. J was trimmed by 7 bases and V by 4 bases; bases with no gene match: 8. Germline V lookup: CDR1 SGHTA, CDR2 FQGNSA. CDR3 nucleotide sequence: TGTGCCAGCAGCTCGCGACTAGCGGGGGGGGTAGGGACCCAGTACTTC. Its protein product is CASSSRLAGGVGTQYF.

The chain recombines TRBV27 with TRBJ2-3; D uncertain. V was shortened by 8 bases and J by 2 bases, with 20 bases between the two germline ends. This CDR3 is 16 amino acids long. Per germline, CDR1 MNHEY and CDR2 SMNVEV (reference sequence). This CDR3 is CASSRVSVTPTDTQYF. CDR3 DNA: TGTGCCAGCTCCCGAGTCAGCGTGACCCCCACAGATACGCAGTATTTT.

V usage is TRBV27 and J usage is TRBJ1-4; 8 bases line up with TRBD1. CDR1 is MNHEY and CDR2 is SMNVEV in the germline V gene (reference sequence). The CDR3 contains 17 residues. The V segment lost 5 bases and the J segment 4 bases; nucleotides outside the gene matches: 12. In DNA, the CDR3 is TGTGCCAGCAGTCCGGGGTCCAGGGGGCTAGGTAATGAAAAACTGTTTTTT. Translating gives CASSPGSRGLGNEKLFF.

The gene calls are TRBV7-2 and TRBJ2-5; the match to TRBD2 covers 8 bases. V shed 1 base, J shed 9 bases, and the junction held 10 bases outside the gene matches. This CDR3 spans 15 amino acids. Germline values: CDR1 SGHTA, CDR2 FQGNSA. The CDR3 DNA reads TGTGCCAGCAGCTTAGAAGCGGGAGTCCCCACATCCCAGTACTTC. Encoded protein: CASSLEAGVPTSQYF.

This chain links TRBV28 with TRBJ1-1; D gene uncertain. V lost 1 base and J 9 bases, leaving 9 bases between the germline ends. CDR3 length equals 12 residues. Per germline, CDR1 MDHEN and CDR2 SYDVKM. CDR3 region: CASSLSSVKAFF. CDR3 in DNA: TGTGCCAGCAGTTTATCGAGCGTGAAAGCTTTCTTT.

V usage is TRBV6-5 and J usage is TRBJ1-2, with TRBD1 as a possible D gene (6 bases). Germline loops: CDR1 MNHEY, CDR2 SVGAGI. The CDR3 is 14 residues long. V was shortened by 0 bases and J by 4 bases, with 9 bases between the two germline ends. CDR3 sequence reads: CASSYSTRGYGYTF. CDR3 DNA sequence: TGTGCCAGCAGTTACTCCACCAGGGGCTATGGCTACACCTTC.

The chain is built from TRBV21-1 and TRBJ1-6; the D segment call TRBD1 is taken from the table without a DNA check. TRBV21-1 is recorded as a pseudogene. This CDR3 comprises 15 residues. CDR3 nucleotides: TGTGCCAGCAGCATCCGGGACAGGGAAGACTCACCCCTCCACTTT. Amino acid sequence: CASSIRDREDSPLHF.

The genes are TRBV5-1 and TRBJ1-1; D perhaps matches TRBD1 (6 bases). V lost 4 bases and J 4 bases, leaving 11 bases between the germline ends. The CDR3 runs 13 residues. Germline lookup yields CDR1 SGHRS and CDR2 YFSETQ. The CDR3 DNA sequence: TGCGCCAGCAGCCCGTTAGGGGGCACTGAAGCTTTCTTT. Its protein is CASSPLGGTEAFF.

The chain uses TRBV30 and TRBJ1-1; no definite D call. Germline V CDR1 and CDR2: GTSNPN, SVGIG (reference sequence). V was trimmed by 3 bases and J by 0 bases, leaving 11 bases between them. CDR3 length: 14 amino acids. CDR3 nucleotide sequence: TGTGCCTGGAGCCGGGGTCCCATGAACACTGAAGCTTTCTTT. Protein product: CAWSRGPMNTEAFF.

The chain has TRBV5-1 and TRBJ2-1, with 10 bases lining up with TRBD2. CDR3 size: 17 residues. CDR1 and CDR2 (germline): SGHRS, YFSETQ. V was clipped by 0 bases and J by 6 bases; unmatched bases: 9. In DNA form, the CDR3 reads TGCGCCAGCAGCTTGGTTACTAGCGGGACGAGCGGCAATGAGCAGTTCTTC. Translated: CASSLVTSGTSGNEQFF. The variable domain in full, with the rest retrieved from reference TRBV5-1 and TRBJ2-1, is KAGVTQTPRYLIKTRGQQVTLSCSPISGHRSVSWYQQTPGQGLQFLFEYFSETQRNKGNFPGRFSGRQFSNSRSEMNVSTLELGDSALYLCASSLVTSGTSGNEQFFGPGTRLTVL.

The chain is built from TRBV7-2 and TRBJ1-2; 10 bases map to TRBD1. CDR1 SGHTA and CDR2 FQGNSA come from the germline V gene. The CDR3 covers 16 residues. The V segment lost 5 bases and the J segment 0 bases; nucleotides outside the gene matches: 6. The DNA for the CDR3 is TGTGCCAGCAGCCCCCGACAGGGGGCTTCTAACTATGGCTACACCTTC. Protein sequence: CASSPRQGASNYGYTF.

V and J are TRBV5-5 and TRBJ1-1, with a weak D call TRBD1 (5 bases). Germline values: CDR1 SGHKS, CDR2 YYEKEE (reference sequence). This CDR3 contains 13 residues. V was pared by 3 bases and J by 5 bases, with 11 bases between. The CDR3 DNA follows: TGTGCCAGCAGCTGGGGCGTGGGTACTGAAGCTTTCTTT. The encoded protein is CASSWGVGTEAFF.

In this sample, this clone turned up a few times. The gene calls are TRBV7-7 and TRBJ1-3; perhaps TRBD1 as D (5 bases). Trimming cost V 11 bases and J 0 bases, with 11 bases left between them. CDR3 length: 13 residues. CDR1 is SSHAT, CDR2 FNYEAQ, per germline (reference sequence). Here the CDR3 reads CAVSRASGNTIYF. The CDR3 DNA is TGTGCCGTGAGCAGGGCCTCTGGAAACACCATATATTTT. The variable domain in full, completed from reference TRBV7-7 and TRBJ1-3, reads GAGVSQSPRYKVTKRGQDVTLRCDPISSHATLYWYQQALGQGPEFLTYFNYEAQPDKSGLPSDRFSAERPEGSISTLTIQRTEQRDSAMYRCAVSRASGNTIYFGEGSWLTVV.

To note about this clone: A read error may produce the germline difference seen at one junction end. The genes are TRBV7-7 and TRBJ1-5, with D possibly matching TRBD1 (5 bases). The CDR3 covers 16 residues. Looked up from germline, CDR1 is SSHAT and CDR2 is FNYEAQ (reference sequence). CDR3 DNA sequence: TGTGCTAGCAGCTTAGGGACCCAGGGCCCTAGGCAGCCCCAGCATTTT. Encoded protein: CASSLGTQGPRQPQHF.

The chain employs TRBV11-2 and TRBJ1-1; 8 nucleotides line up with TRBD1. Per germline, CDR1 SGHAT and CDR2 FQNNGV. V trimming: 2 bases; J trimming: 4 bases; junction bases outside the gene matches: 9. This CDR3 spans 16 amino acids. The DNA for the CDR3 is TGTGCCAGCAGCTTAAACGTTGCCGGGACAGGCACTGAAGCTTTCTTT. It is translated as CASSLNVAGTGTEAFF. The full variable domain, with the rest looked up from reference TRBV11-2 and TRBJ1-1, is EAGVAQSPRYKIIEKRQSVAFWCNPISGHATLYWYQQILGQGPKLLIQFQNNGVVDDSQLPKDRFSAERLKGVDSTLKIQPAKLEDSAVYLCASSLNVAGTGTEAFFGQGTRLTVV.

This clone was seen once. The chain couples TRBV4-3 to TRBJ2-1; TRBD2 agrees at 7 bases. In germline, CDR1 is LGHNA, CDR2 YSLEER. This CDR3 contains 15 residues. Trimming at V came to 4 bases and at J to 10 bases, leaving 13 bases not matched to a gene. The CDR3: CASSPKNHGGSEQFF. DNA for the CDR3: TGCGCCAGCAGCCCCAAGAACCATGGCGGGAGCGAGCAGTTCTTC.

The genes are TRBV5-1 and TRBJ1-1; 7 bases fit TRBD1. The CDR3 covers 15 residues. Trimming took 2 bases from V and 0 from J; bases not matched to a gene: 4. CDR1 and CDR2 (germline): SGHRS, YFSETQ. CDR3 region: CASSFTGALNTEAFF. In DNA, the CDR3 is TGCGCCAGCAGCTTTACAGGGGCGCTGAACACTGAAGCTTTCTTT.